This T cell receptor (beta chain) originates from a study of T cell clonality in common variable immunodeficiency. Assay used: immunoSEQ multiplex PCR; TCRdb lists only in-frame clones, some missing. This sample comprises approximately 44,000 clones, none seen once only. In its sample, this clone was seen a few times. The read falls 3 residues short of the CDR3 end, and the missing part is taken from the germline J gene. The germline gives CDR1 SEHNR, CDR2 FQNEAQ (reference sequence). The CDR3 spans 14 residues. The chain couples TRBV7-9 to TRBJ1-2; no definite D call. Sequencing was carried out using peripheral blood mononuclear cells. The receptor comes from a person aged 18-69 years in good health. The sequenced CDR3 bases are TGTGCCAGCAGCTTAACGGCGGAGATCTACGAC. Translated: CASSLTAEIYD. The full-length CDR3 reads as CASSLTAEIYDYTF.